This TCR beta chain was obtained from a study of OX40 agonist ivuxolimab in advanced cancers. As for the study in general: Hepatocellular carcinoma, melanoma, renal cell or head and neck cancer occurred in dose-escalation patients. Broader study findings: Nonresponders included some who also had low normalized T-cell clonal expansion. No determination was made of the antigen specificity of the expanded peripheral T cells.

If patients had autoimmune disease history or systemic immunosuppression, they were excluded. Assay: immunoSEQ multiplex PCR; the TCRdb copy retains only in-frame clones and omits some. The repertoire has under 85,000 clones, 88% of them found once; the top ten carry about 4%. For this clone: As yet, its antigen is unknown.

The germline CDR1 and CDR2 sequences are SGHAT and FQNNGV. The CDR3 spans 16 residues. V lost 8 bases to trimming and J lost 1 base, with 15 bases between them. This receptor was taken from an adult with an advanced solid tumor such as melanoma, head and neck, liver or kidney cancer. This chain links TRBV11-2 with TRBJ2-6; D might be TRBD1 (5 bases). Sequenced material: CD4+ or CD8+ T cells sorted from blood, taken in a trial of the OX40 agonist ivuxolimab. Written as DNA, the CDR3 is TGTGCCAGCTCAATGACCCCAGGGTCTGGGGCCAACGTCCTGACTTTC. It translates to CASSMTPGSGANVLTF.